Included here is one TCR beta chain sequence, with context. Its antigen is currently unknown. These data belong to a study of T cell repertoires in cytomegalovirus infection. Study-level points and caveats: HLA-C-restricted, CMV-specific TCR beta clonotypes were dominant ex vivo.

One entry per CDR3 protein, called by TCRdb with MiXCR from the reads. Of more than 150,000 distinct CDR3 sequences detected, 28% appear once; the ten largest clones hold just over 30%. The V and J ends lost 1 base and 8 bases, in that order; junction bases with no gene match: 5. CDR3 length: 14 residues. Germline lookup yields CDR1 SGHRS and CDR2 YFSETQ. The sequence was collected from a human donor in good health (CMV status not recorded). Some clones in this sample may be carry-over from other donors' samples. The chain recombines TRBV5-1 with TRBJ1-4, with TRBD1 identical over 7 bases. Sample: PBMCs. The CDR3 bases are TGCGCCAGCAGCTTGAGGGTGGGACAGGAAAAACTGTTTTTT. This codes for CASSLRVGQEKLFF.